This T cell receptor (beta chain) was sequenced in a study of shared clonotypes between healthy human individuals (dated by TCRdb to about 2020). In the study overall: The cohort included three men and two women between 18 and 49 years of age. For each donor, CD4 naive and CD4 memory were each given three plates, CD8 naive was given two plates, and CD8 memory was given one plate. Leukapheresis yielded between about 0.8 and 9.5 billion PBMCs per donor. To estimate repertoire size and how much clonotype sharing occurs between individuals, the study deeply sequenced the blood TCR repertoires of several healthy adults. Different laboratories and diverse techniques were used to prepare libraries and sequence TCR repertoires, to increase sequencing depth and limit assay-specific biases. Summary of the overall study and its limitations: Pairwise subsampling indicated that sequencing depth was expected to affect the degree of clonotype sharing among donors. Because the study included only a small number of donors, the genetic and exposure-history diversity represented was limited. Across four donors, around 5% of naive CD4, approximately 3.6% of naive CD8, 2% to 2.5% of memory CD4, and 0.4% of memory CD8 clonotypes were shared. Rarefaction of sorted-subset datasets indicated incomplete sequencing despite the large sequencing depth. Clonotypes shared by all four sorted-subset donors showed higher generation probabilities than non-shared clonotypes. Sampling was restricted to blood, and TCR repertoires in tissues likely differ from the TCR repertoires found in blood. Naive subsets generally had larger estimated clonotype richness than memory subsets.

V gives up 6 bases and J gives up 6 bases, and the segment between their germline ends measures 18 bases. The CDR3, from cysteine to phenylalanine, totals 15 residues. Of the read, only the CDR3 DNA is kept; its 45 bases are in frame from base 1. In the germline V gene, CDR1 corresponds to SGHAT and CDR2 to FQNNGV. Using the deep immunoSEQ assay, multiplex PCR amplified TCR CDR3 regions from genomic DNA. Extracted genomic DNA from each cell subset was distributed evenly across all wells of several immunoSEQ 96-well plates, and each plate was treated as a replicate. For sorted subsets, about 200 ng genomic DNA, equal to some 28,000 T cell genomes, was loaded into each replicate PCR. The purified libraries were quantified using a Qubit 3.0 fluorometer, sized with a Bioanalyzer 2100, and then quantified again using the KAPA Library Quantification kit. Each immunoSEQ 96-well plate was sequenced on its own single-read 150-cycle Illumina NextSeq 550 flow cell. Per the original workflow: Because the immunoSEQ output included only junctional sequences and no quality scores, the filtering could not be the same as the filtering used for full-length reads. Sequences were annotated with PyIR, a Python wrapper for IgBLAST v1.9, using IMGT germline references to assign V/J genes and CDR3. Reads with weak V/J assignments (E-value above 1e-6), missing CDR3, stop codons, out-of-frame junctions, or ambiguous translated residues were removed. V3J clonotypes were defined as sequences sharing an identical inferred V gene, J gene, and CDR3 amino acid sequence. Percentage overlap between repertoires was calculated by dividing the number of shared unique clonotypes by the size of the smaller repertoire. Three approaches were used to assess repertoire richness: RTK rarefaction, the Chao1 estimator, and Recon v2.1 estimates of unobserved clonotypes. Generation probabilities were computed with OLGA for all TCRbeta clonotypes obtained by the gDNA method from four donors. TCRdb stores this immuneACCESS table with in-frame sequences only. Part of the clones is absent; in the studies checked, under half of the shortfall reflects unresolved V genes, and no reason is known for the rest. V and J calls and clone size come straight from that table; D and trimming were deduced from the DNA. This sample has about 680,000 clones in its table, and approximately 90% of those were observed once. Approximately 24% of the sample is taken by the ten largest.

Concerning this clone: Its specific antigen is unknown. No base-level quality is on record; no much larger clone is a single base apart.

CD8 naive samples consisted of CD45RO-negative cells that were positively selected for CCR7, yielding a CD45RA+CCR7+ population without TemRA cells. Donors were healthy HIV-negative adults with no recently reported acute infections or vaccinations. Only Caucasian adults living in Nashville, Tennessee, USA were represented among the donors. After blood collection by leukapheresis, PBMCs were isolated using Ficoll-Histopaque density gradient centrifugation and then cryopreserved in the vapor phase of liquid nitrogen. Analytical flow cytometry was used to check the purity and quantity of every magnetically sorted T cell population. From each sorted fraction, genomic DNA was isolated and quantified by UV absorbance on a Nanodrop 2000c.

The TCR was taken from a man aged 30 to 39 in good health. Here the chain combines TRBV11-2 and TRBJ2-1; too little of a D gene remains to name it. The sample was naive CD8+ T cells sorted from blood. The meaning of the sample's cell subset or site label: CD45RA+CCR7+. Here the CDR3 is given as CASRLNDIRINEQFF. The nucleotide sequence reads as follows: TGTGCCAGCAGGCTTAATGATATTAGGATCAATGAGCAGTTCTTC.